The 5 T cell receptor beta chains listed next were all sequenced from one sample in a study of tumor and adjacent non-tumor tissue in lung cancer. TCRbeta libraries were built with three rounds of nested PCR, modified from ARM-PCR. TCRdb recomputed calls from the multiplex PCR reads with MiXCR, one row per CDR3 protein. The sample has about 100,000 distinct CDR3 sequences, around three fifths seen once; the top ten hold approximately 18%. The template was RNA from unsorted bulk tissue. This non-tumor lung sample came from over 3 cm beyond the tumor edge. Sequences were obtained from distant non-tumor lung tissue. The receptors shown here come from a man under 40 with non-small cell lung cancer.

With regard to this clonotype: A clone one base away is much larger, so this may be a read error. The chain links TRBV4-1 to TRBJ2-3; possible D gene TRBD2, 5 bases. V dropped 1 base and J dropped 7 bases, with 15 bases sitting between them. CDR1 is MGHRA and CDR2 is YSYEKL in the germline V gene. The CDR3 sequence is 15 residues long. CDR3 nucleotides: TGCGCCAGCAGCCAAGGAGAGGGCGGAGAATATACGCAGTATTTT. Translating gives CASSQGEGGEYTQYF.

Regarding this clonotype: This may come from a read error, since a much larger clone is one base off. V gene TRBV11-2 combines with J gene TRBJ2-1; D gene unclear. The CDR3 length is 12 residues. The V gene's germline CDR1 is SGHAT and CDR2 FQNNGV. The ends were cut back, 6 bases at V and 13 bases at J, with 16 bases in the middle. The CDR3 region has the DNA TGTGCCAGCAGTTCCCCAATCCGGAGACAGTTCTTC. As protein: CASSSPIRRQFF. The whole variable domain, filled in from reference TRBV11-2 and TRBJ2-1, reads EAGVAQSPRYKIIEKRQSVAFWCNPISGHATLYWYQQILGQGPKLLIQFQNNGVVDDSQLPKDRFSAERLKGVDSTLKIQPAKLEDSAVYLCASSSPIRRQFFGPGTRLTVL.

The rearrangement links TRBV29-1 to TRBJ2-4, with a possible D match to TRBD2 (5 bases). This CDR3 has 11 residues. Germline CDR1 reads SQVTM; CDR2 reads ANQGSEA. The CDR3 DNA sequence: TGCTGCTTTGATCTAGCAGGCACTAGGTACTTC. Translated, it gives CCFDLAGTRYF.

CDR3 region: CSARCTSGWSYEQYF. Here the CDR3 DNA reads TGCAGTGCTAGATGTACTAGCGGGTGGTCCTACGAGCAGTACTTC. The chain carries TRBV20-1 and TRBJ2-7, with TRBD2 matching over 9 bases. Germline V CDR1 and CDR2: DFQATT, SNEGSKA (reference sequence). The ends lost 2 bases at V and 1 base at J; junction bases unmatched: 6. CDR3 length: 15 residues.

As to this clonotype: Being one base from a much bigger clone, this may be a read error. The rearrangement uses TRBV6-5 and TRBJ2-3; D is unresolved. The germline gives CDR1 MNHEY, CDR2 SVGAGI. This CDR3 contains 13 residues. V dropped 10 bases and J dropped 8 bases, with 19 bases sitting between them. CDR3 nucleotide sequence: TGTGCCACCGTGGGGTCACGTAGAGGTACGCAGTATTTT. Amino acid sequence: CATVGSRRGTQYF.